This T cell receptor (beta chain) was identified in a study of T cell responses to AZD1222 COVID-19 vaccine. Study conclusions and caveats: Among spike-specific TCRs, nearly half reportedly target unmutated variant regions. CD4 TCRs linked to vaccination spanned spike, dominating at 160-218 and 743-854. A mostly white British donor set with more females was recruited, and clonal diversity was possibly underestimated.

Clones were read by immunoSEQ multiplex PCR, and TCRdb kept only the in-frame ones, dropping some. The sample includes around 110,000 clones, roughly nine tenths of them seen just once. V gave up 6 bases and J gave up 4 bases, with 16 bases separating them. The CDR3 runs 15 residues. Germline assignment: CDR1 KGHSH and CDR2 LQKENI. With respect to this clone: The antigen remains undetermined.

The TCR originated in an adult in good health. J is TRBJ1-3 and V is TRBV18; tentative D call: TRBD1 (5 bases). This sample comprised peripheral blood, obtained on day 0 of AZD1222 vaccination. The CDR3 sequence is CASSPDLEGGNTIYF. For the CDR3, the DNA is TGTGCCAGCTCGCCGGACCTCGAGGGGGGAAACACCATATATTTT.